The T cell receptor beta chain under discussion was sequenced for a study of radiotherapy plus CTLA-4 blockade in lung cancer. The CDR3 consists of 17 residues. The V gene's germline CDR1 is SGHTA and CDR2 FQGNSA. The trim removed 5 bases at V and 0 bases at J, leaving 10 bases unmatched. Turning to this clone: The target antigen is unknown.

Study conclusions and caveats: Blood-borne expansion of tumor-derived TCR clones followed radiotherapy plus ipilimumab.

Focal radiation and CTLA-4 blockade (ipilimumab) were tested in chemo-refractory metastatic non-small-cell lung cancer patients. TCRdb keeps only in-frame clones here, not all; method: immunoSEQ multiplex PCR. The repertoire holds about 49,000 clones, roughly 76% seen once, with 3% to 4.5% in the top ten. Sequences were derived from peripheral blood, sampled from a patient treated with radiotherapy plus ipilimumab. The chain is built from TRBV7-2 and TRBJ1-3; TRBD1 matches at 7 bases. The sequence was collected from a human donor with non-small cell lung cancer who had a complete response to radiotherapy plus ipilimumab. Written as DNA, the CDR3 is TGTGCCAGCAGCCCCCGACAGGGAGCCTTCTCTGGAAACACCATATATTTT. This translates into CASSPRQGAFSGNTIYF. The complete variable domain, with remaining parts taken from reference TRBV7-2 and TRBJ1-3, reads GAGVSQSPSNKVTEKGKDVELRCDPISGHTALYWYRQSLGQGLEFLIYFQGNSAPDKSGLPSDRFSAERTGGSVSTLTIQRTQQEDSAVYLCASSPRQGAFSGNTIYFGEGSWLTVV.